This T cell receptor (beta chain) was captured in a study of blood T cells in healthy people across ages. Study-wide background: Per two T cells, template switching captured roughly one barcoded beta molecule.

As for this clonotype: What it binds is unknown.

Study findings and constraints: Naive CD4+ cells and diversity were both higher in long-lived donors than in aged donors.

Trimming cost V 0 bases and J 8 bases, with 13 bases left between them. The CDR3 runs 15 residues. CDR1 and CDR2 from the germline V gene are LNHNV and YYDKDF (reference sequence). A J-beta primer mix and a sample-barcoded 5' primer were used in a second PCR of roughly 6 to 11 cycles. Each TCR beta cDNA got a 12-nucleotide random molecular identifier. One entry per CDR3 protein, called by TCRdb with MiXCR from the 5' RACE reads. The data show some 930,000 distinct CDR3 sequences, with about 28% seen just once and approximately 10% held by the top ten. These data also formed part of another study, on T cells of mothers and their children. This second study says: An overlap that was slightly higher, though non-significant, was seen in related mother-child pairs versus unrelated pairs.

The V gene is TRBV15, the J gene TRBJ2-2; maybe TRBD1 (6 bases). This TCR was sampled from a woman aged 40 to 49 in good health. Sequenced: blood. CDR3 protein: CATSRDRAGAGELFF. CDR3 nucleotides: TGTGCCACCAGCAGAGATCGGGCAGGGGCAGGGGAGCTGTTTTTT.